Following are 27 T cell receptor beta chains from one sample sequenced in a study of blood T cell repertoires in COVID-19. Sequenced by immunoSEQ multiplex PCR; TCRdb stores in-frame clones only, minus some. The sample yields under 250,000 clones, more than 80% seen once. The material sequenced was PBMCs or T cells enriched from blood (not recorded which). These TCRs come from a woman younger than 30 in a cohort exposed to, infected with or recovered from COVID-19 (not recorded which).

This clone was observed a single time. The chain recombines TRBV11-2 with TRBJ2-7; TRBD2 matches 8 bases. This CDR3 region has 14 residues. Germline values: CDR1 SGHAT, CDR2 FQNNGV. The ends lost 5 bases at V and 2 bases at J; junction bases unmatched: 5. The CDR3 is CASSRGGLAYEQYF. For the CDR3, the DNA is TGTGCCAGCAGCCGGGGGGGGTTAGCCTACGAGCAGTACTTC.

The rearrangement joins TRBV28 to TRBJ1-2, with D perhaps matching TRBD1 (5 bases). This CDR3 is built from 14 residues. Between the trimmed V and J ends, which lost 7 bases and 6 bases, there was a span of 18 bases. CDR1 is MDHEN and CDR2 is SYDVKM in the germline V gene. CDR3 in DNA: TGTGCCAGCACGCTATCCCAGGGTTATGATGGCTACACCTTC. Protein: CASTLSQGYDGYTF.

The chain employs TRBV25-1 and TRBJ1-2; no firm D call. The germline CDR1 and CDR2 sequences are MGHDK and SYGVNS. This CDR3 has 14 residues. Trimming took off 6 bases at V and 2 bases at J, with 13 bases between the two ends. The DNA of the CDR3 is TGTGCCAGCAGACGAGACGAGGGCAACTATGGCTACACCTTC. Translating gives CASRRDEGNYGYTF.

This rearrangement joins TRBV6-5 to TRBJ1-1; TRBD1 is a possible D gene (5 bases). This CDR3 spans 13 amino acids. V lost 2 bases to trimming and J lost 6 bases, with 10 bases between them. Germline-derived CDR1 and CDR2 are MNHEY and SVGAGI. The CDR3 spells CASSYGPRAEAFF. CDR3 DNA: TGTGCCAGCAGTTACGGCCCCAGGGCTGAAGCTTTCTTT.

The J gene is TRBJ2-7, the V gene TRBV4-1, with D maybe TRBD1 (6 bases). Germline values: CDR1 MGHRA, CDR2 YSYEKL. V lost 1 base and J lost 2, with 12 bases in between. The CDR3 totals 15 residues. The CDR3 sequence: CASSQVLQGPYEQYF. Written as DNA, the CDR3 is TGCGCCAGCAGCCAAGTTTTACAGGGCCCCTACGAGCAGTACTTC.

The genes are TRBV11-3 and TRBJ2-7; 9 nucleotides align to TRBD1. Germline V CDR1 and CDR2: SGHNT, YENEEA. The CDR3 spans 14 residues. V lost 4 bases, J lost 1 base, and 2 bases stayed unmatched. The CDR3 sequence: CASSSGTGSYEQYF. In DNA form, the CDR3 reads TGTGCCAGCAGCTCCGGGACAGGGTCCTACGAGCAGTACTTC.

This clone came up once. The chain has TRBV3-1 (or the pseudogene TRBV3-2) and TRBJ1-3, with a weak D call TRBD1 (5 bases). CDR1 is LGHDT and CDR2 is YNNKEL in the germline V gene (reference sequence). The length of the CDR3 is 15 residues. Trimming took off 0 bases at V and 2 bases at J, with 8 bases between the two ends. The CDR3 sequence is CASSQEGGTGNTIYF. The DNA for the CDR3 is TGTGCCAGCAGCCAAGAGGGGGGAACTGGAAACACCATATATTTT.

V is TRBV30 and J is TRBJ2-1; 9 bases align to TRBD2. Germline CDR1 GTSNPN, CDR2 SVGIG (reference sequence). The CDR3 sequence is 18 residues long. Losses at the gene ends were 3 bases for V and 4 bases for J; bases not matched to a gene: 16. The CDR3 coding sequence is TGTGCCTGGAGCACCCCATTTAGCGGGGGATCTTGGTACAATGAGCAGTTCTTC. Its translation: CAWSTPFSGGSWYNEQFF. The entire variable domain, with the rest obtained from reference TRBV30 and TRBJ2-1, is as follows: SQTIHQWPATLVQPVGSPLSLECTVEGTSNPNLYWYRQAAGRGLQLLFYSVGIGQISSEVPQNLSASRPQDRQFILSSKKLLLSDSGFYLCAWSTPFSGGSWYNEQFFGPGTRLTVL.

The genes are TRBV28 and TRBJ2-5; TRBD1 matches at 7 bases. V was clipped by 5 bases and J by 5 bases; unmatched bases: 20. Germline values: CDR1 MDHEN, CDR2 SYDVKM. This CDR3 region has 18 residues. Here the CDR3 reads CASSMTGTAWSRSETQYF. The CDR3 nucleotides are TGTGCCAGCAGTATGACCGGGACAGCATGGAGTAGGTCGGAGACCCAGTACTTC. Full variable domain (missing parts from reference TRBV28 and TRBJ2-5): DVKVTQSSRYLVKRTGEKVFLECVQDMDHENMFWYRQDPGLGLRLIYFSYDVKMKEKGDIPEGYSVSREKKERFSLILESASTNQTSMYLCASSMTGTAWSRSETQYFGPGTRLLVL.

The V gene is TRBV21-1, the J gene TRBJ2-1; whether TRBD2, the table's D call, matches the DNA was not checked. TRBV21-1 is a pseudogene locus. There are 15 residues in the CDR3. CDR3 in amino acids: CARGLAGGSYNEQFF. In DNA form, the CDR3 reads TGTGCCAGGGGACTAGCGGGGGGGTCCTACAATGAGCAGTTCTTC.

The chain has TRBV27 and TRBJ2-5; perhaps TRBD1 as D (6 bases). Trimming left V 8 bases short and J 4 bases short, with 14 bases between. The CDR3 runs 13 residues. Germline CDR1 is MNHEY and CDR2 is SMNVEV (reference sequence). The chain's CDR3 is CASRSGAGETQYF. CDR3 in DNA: TGTGCCAGCCGGTCAGGGGCGGGAGAGACCCAGTACTTC.

This CDR3 is CASFARRSNTGELFF. The CDR3 DNA sequence: TGTGCCAGTTTCGCCCGTAGAAGCAACACCGGGGAGCTGTTTTTT. This chain uses TRBV19 with TRBJ2-2; no reliable D call. V was trimmed by 8 bases and J by 2 bases, leaving 15 bases between them. CDR3 length: 15 amino acids. The germline CDR1 and CDR2 sequences are LNHDA and SQIVND (reference sequence).

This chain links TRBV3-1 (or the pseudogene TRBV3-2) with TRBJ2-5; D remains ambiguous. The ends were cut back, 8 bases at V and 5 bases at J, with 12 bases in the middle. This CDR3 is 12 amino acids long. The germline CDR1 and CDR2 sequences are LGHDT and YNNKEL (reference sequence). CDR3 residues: CASPDGSETQYF. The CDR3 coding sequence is TGTGCCAGCCCTGATGGCTCGGAGACCCAGTACTTC.

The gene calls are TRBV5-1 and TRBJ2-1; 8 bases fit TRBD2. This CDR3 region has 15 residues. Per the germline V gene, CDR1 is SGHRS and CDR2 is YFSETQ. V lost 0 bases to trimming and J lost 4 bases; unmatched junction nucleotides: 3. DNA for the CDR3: TGCGCCAGCAGCTTGGAAACTAGCGGATACAATGAGCAGTTCTTC. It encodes CASSLETSGYNEQFF.

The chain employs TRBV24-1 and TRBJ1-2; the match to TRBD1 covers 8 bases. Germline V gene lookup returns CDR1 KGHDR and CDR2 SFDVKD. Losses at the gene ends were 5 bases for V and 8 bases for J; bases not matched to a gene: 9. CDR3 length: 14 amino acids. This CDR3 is CATSVTGGTGGYTF. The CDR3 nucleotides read TGTGCCACCAGTGTTACAGGGGGTACGGGAGGCTACACCTTC.

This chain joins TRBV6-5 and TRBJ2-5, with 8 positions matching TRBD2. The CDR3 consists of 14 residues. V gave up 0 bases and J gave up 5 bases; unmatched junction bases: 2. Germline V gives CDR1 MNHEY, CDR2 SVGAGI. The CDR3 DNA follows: TGTGCCAGCAGTTACTCCCGGGGGGGGGAGACCCAGTACTTC. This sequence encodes CASSYSRGGETQYF.

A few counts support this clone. CDR3 DNA: TGTGCCAGTTGCTCGGCAGGGAATCAGCCCCAGCATTTT. It specifies CASCSAGNQPQHF. This chain uses TRBV19 with TRBJ1-5, with D perhaps matching TRBD1 (5 bases). The V gene's germline CDR1 is LNHDA and CDR2 SQIVND (reference sequence). Trimming took 8 bases from V and 4 from J, leaving 12 bases between them. The CDR3 runs 13 residues.

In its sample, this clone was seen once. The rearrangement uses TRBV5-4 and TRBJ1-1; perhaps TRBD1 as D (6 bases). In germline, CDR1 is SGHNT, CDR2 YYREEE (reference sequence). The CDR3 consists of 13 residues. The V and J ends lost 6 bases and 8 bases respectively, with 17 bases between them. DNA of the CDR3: TGTGCCAGCACCCTTACAACCGGGACAGAAGCTTTCTTT. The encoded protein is CASTLTTGTEAFF.

The CDR3 region has the DNA TGTGCCAGCAGACAACTAGCGGGGGGCACAGATACGCAGTATTTT. Its protein is CASRQLAGGTDTQYF. The chain recombines TRBV13 with TRBJ2-3, with 11 bases fitting TRBD2. Germline CDR1 PRHDT, CDR2 FYEKMQ (reference sequence). CDR3 size: 15 residues. Trimming cost V 6 bases and J 1 base; bases outside gene matches: 3.

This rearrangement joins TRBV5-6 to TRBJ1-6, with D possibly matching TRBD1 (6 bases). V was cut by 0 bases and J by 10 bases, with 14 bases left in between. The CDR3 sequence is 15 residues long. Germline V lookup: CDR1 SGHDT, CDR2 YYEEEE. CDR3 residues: CASSLGRGVQSPLHF. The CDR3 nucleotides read TGTGCCAGCAGCTTGGGCAGGGGCGTTCAGTCACCCCTCCACTTT.

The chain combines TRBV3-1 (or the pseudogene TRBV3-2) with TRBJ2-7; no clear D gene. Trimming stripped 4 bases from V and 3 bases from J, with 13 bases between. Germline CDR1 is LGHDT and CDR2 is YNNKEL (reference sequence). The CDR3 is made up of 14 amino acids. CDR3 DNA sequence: TGTGCCAGCAGCCTGGCCCCTTACTACTACGAGCAGTACTTC. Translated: CASSLAPYYYEQYF.

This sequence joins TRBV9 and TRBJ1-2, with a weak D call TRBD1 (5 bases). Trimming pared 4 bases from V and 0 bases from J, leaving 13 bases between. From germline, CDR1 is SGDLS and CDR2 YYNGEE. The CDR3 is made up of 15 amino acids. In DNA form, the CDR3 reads TGTGCCAGCAGCCCTGGGGCAGATCCTAACTATGGCTACACCTTC. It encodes CASSPGADPNYGYTF.

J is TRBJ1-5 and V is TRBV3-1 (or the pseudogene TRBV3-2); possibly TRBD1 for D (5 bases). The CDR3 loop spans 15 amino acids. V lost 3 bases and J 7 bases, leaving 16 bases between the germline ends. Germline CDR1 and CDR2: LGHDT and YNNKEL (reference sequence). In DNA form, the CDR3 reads TGTGCCAGCAGCCAGAGGGGAGGGGCCGGGCAGCCCCAGCATTTT. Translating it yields CASSQRGGAGQPQHF.

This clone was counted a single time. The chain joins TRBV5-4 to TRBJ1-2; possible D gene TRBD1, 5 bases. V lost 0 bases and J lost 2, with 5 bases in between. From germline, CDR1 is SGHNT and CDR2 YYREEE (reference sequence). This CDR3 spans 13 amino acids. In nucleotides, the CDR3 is TGTGCCAGCAGCTTGGGACAGAACTATGGCTACACCTTC. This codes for CASSLGQNYGYTF.

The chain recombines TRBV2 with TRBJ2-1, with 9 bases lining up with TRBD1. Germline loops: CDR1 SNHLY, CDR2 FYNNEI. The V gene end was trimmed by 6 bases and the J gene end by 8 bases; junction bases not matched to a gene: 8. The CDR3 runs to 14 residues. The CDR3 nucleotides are TGTGCCAGCAGCCGACAGGGGGACGGCGATGAGCAGTTCTTC. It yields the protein CASSRQGDGDEQFF.

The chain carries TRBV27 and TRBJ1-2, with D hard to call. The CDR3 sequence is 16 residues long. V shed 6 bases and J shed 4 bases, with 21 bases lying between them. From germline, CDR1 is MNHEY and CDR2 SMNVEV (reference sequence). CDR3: CASRPTFTSPSYGYTF. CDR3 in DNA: TGTGCCAGCAGACCGACATTTACCTCCCCCTCCTATGGCTACACCTTC.

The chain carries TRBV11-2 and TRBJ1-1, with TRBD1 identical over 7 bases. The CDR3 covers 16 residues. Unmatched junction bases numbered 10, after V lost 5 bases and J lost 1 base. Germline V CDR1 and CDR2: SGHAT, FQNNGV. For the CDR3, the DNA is TGTGCCAGCAGCCGAGGGGGCAGCGGTCCGAACACTGAAGCTTTCTTT. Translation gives CASSRGGSGPNTEAFF.